This T cell receptor (beta chain) is from a study of cytomegalovirus exposure and HLA in healthy donors. Findings and limits, study-wide: Accurate prediction of most subjects' HLA-A and HLA-B alleles from TCR beta sequences was reported. Excluded: some indistinguishable V segments such as TRBV6-2 and TRBV6-3. The classifier reportedly diagnosed cytomegalovirus status with high specificity and sensitivity.

Comments on this clone: No antigen is known for it.

PCR amplification relied on 60 Vbeta primers (plus 13 Jbeta primers). TCRdb's table, derived via immunoSEQ multiplex PCR, lists solely in-frame clones and lacks some. The sample records some 77,000 clones, around three quarters being singletons. The junction had 4 bases not matched to a gene; V was cut back by 6 bases and J by 4 bases. The CDR3 totals 15 residues. CDR1 is ENHRY and CDR2 is SYGVKD in the germline V gene. Sequenced material: PBMCs. The TCR was taken from a woman aged 40 to 50 in good health and CMV-seropositive. The chain links TRBV10-3 to TRBJ2-3; 13 nucleotides line up with TRBD2. As DNA, the CDR3 is TGTGCCATCAGGGAACTAGCGGGAGGGCCAGATACGCAGTATTTT. Protein: CAIRELAGGPDTQYF.